Below are 15 T cell receptor beta chains sequenced from a single sample in a study of cytomegalovirus exposure and HLA in healthy donors. The PCR made use of 60 Vbeta and 13 Jbeta primers. Produced via immunoSEQ multiplex PCR; TCRdb's table is partial and in-frame only. This sample yields approximately 97,000 clones, of which about 80% are seen a single time; over 2.5% belongs to the top ten. Sequencing was carried out using PBMCs. The receptors shown here come from a male donor in good health and CMV-seropositive.

The J gene is TRBJ1-1, the V gene TRBV7-6, with unresolved D. The ends were cut back, 4 bases at V and 1 base at J, with 7 bases in the middle. The CDR3 has 13 residues. Per germline, CDR1 SGHVS and CDR2 FNYEAQ. The CDR3: CASSSSSNTEAFF. The CDR3 nucleotides read TGTGCCAGCAGCTCGTCCTCGAACACTGAAGCTTTCTTT.

This clone was found a few times. This chain connects TRBV9 to TRBJ1-2; tentative D call: TRBD1 (6 bases). Germline V gene lookup returns CDR1 SGDLS and CDR2 YYNGEE. The CDR3 consists of 16 residues. The V gene lost 4 bases and the J gene lost 8 bases, with 24 bases spanning the gap. CDR3 DNA sequence: TGTGCCAGCAGCTCCTTTGCGGGGGGCGCGTTGATGGGCTACACCTTC. As protein: CASSSFAGGALMGYTF.

This clone was detected only once. The rearrangement joins TRBV7-2 to TRBJ1-1; D is undetermined. Per germline, CDR1 SGHTA and CDR2 FQGNSA. V lost 3 bases to trimming and J lost 4 bases, with 12 bases between them. This CDR3 region has 14 residues. The chain's CDR3 is CASSFGMSSTEAFF. CDR3 nucleotides: TGTGCCAGCAGCTTCGGGATGTCGAGCACTGAAGCTTTCTTT.

V gene TRBV4-1 combines with J gene TRBJ1-2; 7 bases map to TRBD1. This CDR3 has 16 residues. The ends lost 4 bases at V and 6 bases at J; junction bases unmatched: 14. Germline lookup yields CDR1 MGHRA and CDR2 YSYEKL. The CDR3 sequence: CASSPISTGEGDGYTF. The CDR3 region has the DNA TGCGCCAGCAGCCCAATATCTACAGGGGAAGGGGATGGCTACACCTTC.

This clone came up a few times. In DNA, the CDR3 is TGCAGCGTTGAGAACAGAACTAATGAAAAACTGTTTTTT. This gives the protein CSVENRTNEKLFF. The chain combines TRBV29-1 with TRBJ1-4; D is unclear. V was cut by 3 bases and J by 1 base, with 6 bases left in between. The CDR3 has 13 residues. Germline V CDR1 and CDR2: SQVTM, ANQGSEA.

This clone was seen only once. The CDR3 here is CASSDPGEAGSKAFF. CDR3 coding DNA: TGTGCCAGCAGTGATCCAGGGGAAGCGGGGTCTAAAGCTTTCTTT. The chain recombines TRBV2 with TRBJ1-1; D perhaps matches TRBD1 (6 bases). Trimming cost V 3 bases and J 9 bases, with 20 bases left between them. Per germline, CDR1 SNHLY and CDR2 FYNNEI. The CDR3 loop spans 15 amino acids.

This chain links TRBV4-1 with TRBJ1-5; D remains ambiguous. Germline V lookup: CDR1 MGHRA, CDR2 YSYEKL. The CDR3 contains 16 residues. Trimming removed 4 bases at V and 0 bases at J, with 13 bases between. This CDR3 reads CASSRRQLSSNQPQHF. The CDR3 nucleotides read TGCGCCAGCAGCCGAAGACAATTGAGTAGCAATCAGCCCCAGCATTTT.

V is TRBV7-8 and J is TRBJ1-5; perhaps TRBD1 as D (6 bases). Germline values: CDR1 SGHVS, CDR2 FQNEAQ. V shed 5 bases and J shed 0 bases, with 11 bases lying between them. This CDR3 contains 15 residues. CDR3 sequence (DNA): TGTGCCAGCAGCCCCCAGGGGTATAGCAATCAGCCCCAGCATTTT. Encoded protein: CASSPQGYSNQPQHF. Using reference TRBV7-8 and TRBJ1-5 for the parts outside the CDR3, the full variable domain is GAGVSQSPRYKVAKRGQDVALRCDPISGHVSLFWYQQALGQGPEFLTYFQNEAQLDKSGLPSDRFFAERPEGSVSTLKIQRTQQEDSAVYLCASSPQGYSNQPQHFGDGTRLSIL.

This chain joins TRBV6-1 and TRBJ2-7, with 9 positions matching TRBD1. V trimming: 4 bases; J trimming: 7 bases; junction bases outside the gene matches: 11. CDR3 size: 15 residues. Germline CDR1 is MNHNS and CDR2 is SASEGT. CDR3 in amino acids: CASSGPRQGVWEQYF. For the CDR3, the DNA is TGTGCCAGCAGTGGACCGAGACAGGGGGTCTGGGAGCAGTACTTC.

CDR3 sequence: CASSYLLQGPTEAFF. The DNA of the CDR3 is TGTGCCAGCAGTTACTTATTACAGGGTCCCACTGAAGCTTTCTTT. The V call is TRBV6-5, the J call TRBJ1-1; tentatively, D is TRBD1 (6 bases). The V end was cut by 1 base, the J end by 4 bases, with 13 bases between. Germline loops: CDR1 MNHEY, CDR2 SVGAGI. CDR3 length: 15 residues.

This chain joins TRBV7-9 and TRBJ2-7; 10 nucleotides align to TRBD1. The CDR3 sequence is 13 residues long. V dropped 6 bases and J dropped 1; count of bases not matched to a gene: 0. The V gene's germline CDR1 is SEHNR and CDR2 FQNEAQ (reference sequence). CDR3 nucleotide sequence: TGTGCCAGCAGGGACAGGGGGTCCTACGAGCAGTACTTC. This translates into CASRDRGSYEQYF.

The genes are TRBV4-1 and TRBJ2-1, with 7 nucleotides matching TRBD1. V gave up 5 bases and J gave up 8 bases; unmatched junction bases: 15. The germline V gene encodes CDR1 MGHRA and CDR2 YSYEKL. This CDR3 region has 16 residues. Here the CDR3 DNA reads TGCGCCAGCAGCACGCCCCGGGACCCCCAGGGGGATGAGCAGTTCTTC. Residues: CASSTPRDPQGDEQFF.

With respect to this clone: This same CDR3 is encoded by further DNA sequences in the sample. V and J are TRBV5-1 and TRBJ1-2, with D perhaps matching TRBD1 (6 bases). The CDR3 runs to 13 residues. Trimming took 0 bases from V and 7 from J, leaving 10 bases between them. Germline V gives CDR1 SGHRS, CDR2 YFSETQ. In DNA form, the CDR3 reads TGCGCCAGCAGCTTGGAACAGGGCTCTGGCTACACCTTC. Amino acids: CASSLEQGSGYTF.

This rearrangement joins TRBV7-3 to TRBJ2-3; possible D gene TRBD2, 6 bases. The CDR3 consists of 15 residues. V was cut by 5 bases and J by 0 bases, with 12 bases left in between. CDR1 SGHTA and CDR2 FQGTGA come from the germline V gene. In nucleotides, the CDR3 is TGTGCCAGCAGCGGGGGGAAGGGGAGCACAGATACGCAGTATTTT. Its protein product is CASSGGKGSTDTQYF. The full variable domain, rest sourced from reference TRBV7-3 and TRBJ2-3, is GAGVSQTPSNKVTEKGKYVELRCDPISGHTALYWYRQSLGQGPEFLIYFQGTGAADDSGLPNDRFFAVRPEGSVSTLKIQRTERGDSAVYLCASSGGKGSTDTQYFGPGTRLTVL.

The V gene is TRBV6-1, the J gene TRBJ2-3; 12 bases match TRBD2. The CDR3 runs to 14 residues. Trimming removed 9 bases from V and 6 bases from J; junction bases left unmatched: 7. Germline-derived CDR1 and CDR2 are MNHNS and SASEGT. The DNA of the CDR3 is TGTGCCAGTACTAGCGGGGGGTTCGTGGATACGCAGTATTTT. It yields the protein CASTSGGFVDTQYF.